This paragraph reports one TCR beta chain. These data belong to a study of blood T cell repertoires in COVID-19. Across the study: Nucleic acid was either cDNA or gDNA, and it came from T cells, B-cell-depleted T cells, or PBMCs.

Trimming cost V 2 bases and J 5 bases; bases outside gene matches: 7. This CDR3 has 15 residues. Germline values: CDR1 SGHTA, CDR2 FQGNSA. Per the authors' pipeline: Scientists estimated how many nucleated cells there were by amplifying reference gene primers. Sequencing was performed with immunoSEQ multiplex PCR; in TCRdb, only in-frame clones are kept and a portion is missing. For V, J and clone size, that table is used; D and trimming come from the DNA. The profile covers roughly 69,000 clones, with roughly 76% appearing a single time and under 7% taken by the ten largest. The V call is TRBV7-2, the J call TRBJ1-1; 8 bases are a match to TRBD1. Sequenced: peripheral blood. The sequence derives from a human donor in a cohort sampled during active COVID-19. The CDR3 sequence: CASSLKTGGGTEAFF. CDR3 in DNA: TGTGCCAGCAGCTTAAAAACAGGGGGGGGGACTGAAGCTTTCTTT. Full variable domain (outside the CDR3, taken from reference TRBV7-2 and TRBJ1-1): GAGVSQSPSNKVTEKGKDVELRCDPISGHTALYWYRQSLGQGLEFLIYFQGNSAPDKSGLPSDRFSAERTGGSVSTLTIQRTQQEDSAVYLCASSLKTGGGTEAFFGQGTRLTVV.